This T cell receptor beta chain comes out of a study of blood T cell repertoires in COVID-19. Study overall: From T cells, B-cell-depleted T cells, or PBMCs came the material, which was cDNA or gDNA.

The protocol was immunoSEQ multiplex PCR, while the TCRdb copy is restricted to in-frame clones and leaves out a portion. The sample contains just under 350,000 clones, around 87% of which appear only once. CDR1 is SGHTA, CDR2 FQGTGA, per germline. The CDR3 is 21 amino acids. Trimming cost V 5 bases and J 3 bases; bases outside gene matches: 25. The sample taken for sequencing was peripheral blood. This receptor was identified in a woman between 45 and 65 years old with COVID-19, enrolled during active disease. The V call is TRBV7-3, the J call TRBJ2-1, with TRBD2 identical over 7 bases. The CDR3 here is CASSLPGGPYPQMEHYNEQFF. In nucleotides, the CDR3 is TGTGCCAGCAGCCTCCCGGGAGGACCGTATCCTCAGATGGAGCACTACAATGAGCAGTTCTTC.